One and the same sample provided the 8 T cell receptor beta chains below, sequenced in a study of T cells after yellow fever vaccination. MiXCR was run by TCRdb on the 5' RACE reads, yielding one entry per CDR3 protein. The table records under 350,000 distinct CDR3 sequences, roughly 4.3% of them present only once. Sample: PBMCs, taken 5 days after the yellow fever booster vaccination. These receptors originate from a man younger than 30 who received the YFV17D yellow fever vaccine.

At least ten counts were recorded for this clonotype. The rearrangement uses TRBV5-1 and TRBJ1-5, with D perhaps TRBD1 (5 bases). CDR3 length equals 15 residues. CDR1 SGHRS and CDR2 YFSETQ come from the germline V gene. The V end was cut by 0 bases, the J end by 6 bases, with 13 bases between. The CDR3 region is CASSLAGEGSQPQHF. The CDR3 nucleotides read TGCGCCAGCAGCTTGGCCGGGGAGGGGAGTCAGCCCCAGCATTTT.

The chain uses TRBV6-2 or TRBV6-3 and TRBJ2-7; TRBD2 might be the D (5 bases). Germline lookup yields CDR1 MNHEY and CDR2 SVGEGT. The CDR3 has 13 residues. V lost 5 bases to trimming and J lost 3 bases, with 11 bases between them. DNA of the CDR3: TGTGCCAGCAGTGTGGGAGAGATCTACGAGCAGTACTTC. Protein product: CASSVGEIYEQYF.

The chain is built from TRBV5-6 and TRBJ1-3; tentative D call: TRBD1 (6 bases). This CDR3 contains 13 residues. The germline CDR1 and CDR2 sequences are SGHDT and YYEEEE. V shed 2 bases and J shed 7 bases, with 10 bases lying between them. CDR3: CASSLGGPNTIYF. The CDR3 nucleotides read TGTGCCAGCAGCTTAGGGGGTCCCAACACCATATATTTT.

In this sample, this clonotype turned up many times. The chain recombines TRBV20-1 with TRBJ2-7, with D possibly called TRBD1 or TRBD2 (5 bases each). With 3 bases removed from V and 2 bases from J, the gap between germline ends came to 23 bases. CDR1 and CDR2 (germline): DFQATT, SNEGSKA (reference sequence). The CDR3 has 17 residues. In DNA form, the CDR3 reads TGCAGTGCTAGGGATAGAGCCGGGACCCGAGGGGCCTACGAGCAGTACGTC. Protein sequence: CSARDRAGTRGAYEQYV.

In its sample, this clonotype was seen a few times. CDR3 nucleotide sequence: TGTGCCATCCGCGCGGCAGGGGCGCAGGAGACCCAGTACTTC. This gives the protein CAIRAAGAQETQYF. The chain employs TRBV10-3 and TRBJ2-5; D is perhaps TRBD1 (6 bases). This CDR3 is built from 14 residues. Germline V CDR1 and CDR2: ENHRY, SYGVKD. The V end lost 8 bases, the J end lost 5 bases, and 18 bases lay between the germline ends.

This clonotype occurred a few times. This sequence joins TRBV24-1 and TRBJ1-2; D call uncertain. The CDR3 is 13 amino acids. The V end lost 2 bases, the J end lost 4 bases, and 7 bases lay between the germline ends. The germline gives CDR1 KGHDR, CDR2 SFDVKD. CDR3 DNA sequence: TGTGCCACCAGTGATTCGCGGTCCTATGGCTACACCTTC. Translated: CATSDSRSYGYTF.

The chain carries TRBV10-3 and TRBJ1-1; D is unresolved. Looked up from germline, CDR1 is ENHRY and CDR2 is SYGVKD. CDR3 length equals 15 residues. Trimming removed 1 base from V and 4 bases from J, with 13 bases in between. This chain's CDR3 is CAISEFLQVGTEAFF. In DNA form, the CDR3 reads TGTGCCATCAGTGAGTTTCTCCAGGTTGGCACTGAAGCTTTCTTT.

This clonotype was seen repeatedly, ten times or more. The chain employs TRBV15 and TRBJ2-3, with D possibly being TRBD1 or TRBD2 (6 bases each). Trimming pared 1 base from V and 2 bases from J, leaving 16 bases between. This CDR3 region has 17 residues. Germline loops: CDR1 LNHNV, CDR2 YYDKDF (reference sequence). Here the CDR3 reads CATSRGGNGGLTDTQYF. Here the CDR3 DNA reads TGTGCCACCAGCAGAGGGGGGAACGGGGGCCTCACAGATACGCAGTATTTT.